This T cell receptor (beta chain) appears in the sequencing data of a study of T cells after posttransplantation cyclophosphamide. The study, taken as a whole, reports: After PTCy, TRB diversity resembled that of CNI/methotrexate controls. Blood and skin or GI T cell repertoires showed limited TRB overlap.

The length of the CDR3 is 14 residues. The germline V gene encodes CDR1 SGHVS and CDR2 FQNEAQ. V lost 5 bases, J lost 4 bases, and 15 bases lay in between. As for this clone: Its specificity is not known.

Assay: immunoSEQ multiplex PCR; the TCRdb copy retains only in-frame clones and omits some. In the table there are some 4,000 clones, about 81% of which are singletons. Treatment was busulfan-fludarabine conditioning, a marrow graft, and cyclophosphamide on days +3 and +4. The V and J genes are TRBV7-8 and TRBJ2-7; D possibly corresponds to TRBD2 (5 bases). The clonotype originates from a female patient aged 50-65 years who received an allogeneic stem cell transplant from a related donor, was CMV-positive, and had no GVHD. Some T cells may be graft donor cells. This material consisted of PBMCs, taken after an allogeneic stem cell transplant with post-transplant cyclophosphamide. CDR3: CASSQVALAYEQYF. CDR3 nucleotides: TGTGCCAGCAGCCAGGTTGCCCTAGCATACGAGCAGTACTTC.